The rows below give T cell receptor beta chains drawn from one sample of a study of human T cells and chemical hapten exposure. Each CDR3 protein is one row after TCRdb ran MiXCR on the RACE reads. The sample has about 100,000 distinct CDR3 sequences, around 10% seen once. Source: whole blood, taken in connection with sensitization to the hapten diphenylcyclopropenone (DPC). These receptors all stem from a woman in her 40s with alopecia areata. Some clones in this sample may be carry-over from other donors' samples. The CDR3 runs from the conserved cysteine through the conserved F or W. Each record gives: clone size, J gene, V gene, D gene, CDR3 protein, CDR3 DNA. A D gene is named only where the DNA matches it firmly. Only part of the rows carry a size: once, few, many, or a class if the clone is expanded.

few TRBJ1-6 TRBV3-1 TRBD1 CASSLGQGYSPLHF TGTGCCAGCAGCCTGGGACAGGGGTATTCACCCCTCCACTTT
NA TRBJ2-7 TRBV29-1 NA CSVEVDRTYEQYF TGCAGCGTTGAGGTAGACAGGACCTACGAGCAGTACTTC
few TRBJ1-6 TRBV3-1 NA CASTQFGAPDVPLHF TGTGCCAGCACCCAATTTGGGGCCCCAGATGTACCCCTCCACTTT
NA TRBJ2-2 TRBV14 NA CASSRGSNTGELFF TGTGCCAGCAGCCGGGGGTCGAACACCGGGGAGCTGTTTTTT
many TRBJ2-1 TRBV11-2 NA CASSRNSRVGDNEQFF TGTGCCAGCAGCCGTAATTCGCGGGTGGGGGACAATGAGCAGTTCTTC
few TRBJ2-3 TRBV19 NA CATLSGPYTQYF TGTGCCACCCTATCGGGGCCTTATACGCAGTATTTT
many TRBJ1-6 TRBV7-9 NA CASRSPRGLNSPLHF TGTGCCAGCAGGAGCCCCAGGGGCCTTAATTCACCCCTCCACTTT
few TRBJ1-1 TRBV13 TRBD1 CASSLVSGGHAEAFF TGTGCCAGCAGCTTAGTGTCAGGGGGGCACGCTGAAGCTTTCTTT
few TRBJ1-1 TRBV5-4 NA CASSYAGTVNTEAFF TGTGCCAGCAGCTATGCTGGAACTGTGAACACTGAAGCTTTCTTT
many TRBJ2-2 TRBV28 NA CASNRRHRELFF TGTGCCAGCAATCGACGCCACCGGGAGCTGTTTTTT
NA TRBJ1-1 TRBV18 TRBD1 CASSPTMTGDTEAFF TGTGCCAGCTCACCGACAATGACAGGGGACACTGAAGCTTTCTTT
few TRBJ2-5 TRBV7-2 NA CASSPSPALATQYF TGTGCCAGCAGCCCGTCGCCGGCCCTCGCGACCCAGTACTTC
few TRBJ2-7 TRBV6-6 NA CASSYSSQGAYEQYF TGTGCCAGCAGTTACTCGTCCCAGGGTGCCTACGAGCAGTACTTC
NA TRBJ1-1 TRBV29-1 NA CSVEGPNTEAFF TGCAGCGTTGAAGGGCCGAACACTGAAGCTTTCTTT
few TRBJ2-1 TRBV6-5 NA CASSYGVNNEQFF TGTGCCAGCAGTTACGGGGTGAACAATGAGCAGTTCTTC
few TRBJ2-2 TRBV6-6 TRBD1 CASSYGDRVAGELFF TGTGCCAGCAGTTACGGGGACAGGGTGGCCGGGGAGCTGTTTTTT
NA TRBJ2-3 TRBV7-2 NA CASSLGTFADTQYF TGTGCCAGCAGCCTCGGAACCTTTGCAGATACGCAGTATTTT
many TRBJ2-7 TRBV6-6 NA CASSYPEGEQYF TGTGCCAGCAGTTACCCCGAGGGTGAGCAGTACTTC
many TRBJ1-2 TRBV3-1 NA CASSPTKGSDYGYTF TGTGCCAGCAGCCCCACCAAGGGCTCCGACTATGGCTACACCTTC
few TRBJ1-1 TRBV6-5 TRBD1 CASSPGTGGSKAFF TGTGCCAGCAGCCCCGGAACAGGGGGAAGTAAAGCTTTCTTT
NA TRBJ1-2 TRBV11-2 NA CASSSGTGDYGYTF TGTGCCAGCAGCTCAGGGACGGGCGACTATGGCTACACCTTC
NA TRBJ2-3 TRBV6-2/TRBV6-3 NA CASRQWTSTDTQYF TGTGCCAGCAGGCAGTGGACTAGCACAGATACGCAGTATTTT
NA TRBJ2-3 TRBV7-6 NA CASSRWGATVDTQYF TGTGCCAGCAGCCGGTGGGGGGCTACGGTAGATACGCAGTATTTT
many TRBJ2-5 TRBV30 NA CAWSYIETQYF TGTGCCTGGAGTTATATCGAGACCCAGTACTTC
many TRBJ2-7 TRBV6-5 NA CASRSTGIFEQYF TGTGCCAGCAGGTCCACAGGGATTTTCGAGCAGTACTTC
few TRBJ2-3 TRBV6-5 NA CASSYSGQGDTQYF TGTGCCAGCAGTTACTCGGGGCAGGGTGATACGCAGTATTTT
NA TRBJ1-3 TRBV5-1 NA CASSLGVSGNTIYF TGCGCCAGCAGCTTGGGGGTCTCTGGAAACACCATATATTTT
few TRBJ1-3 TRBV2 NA CASNEEVVGGNTIYF TGTGCCAGCAACGAGGAAGTGGTGGGAGGAAACACCATATATTTT
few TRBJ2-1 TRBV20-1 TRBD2 CSAGDGGSSYNEQFF TGCAGTGCTGGGGACGGGGGGAGCTCCTACAATGAGCAGTTCTTC
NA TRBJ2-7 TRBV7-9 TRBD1 CASSLLPGTGSSEQYF TGTGCCAGCAGCCTACTGCCCGGGACAGGGAGTTCCGAGCAGTACTTC
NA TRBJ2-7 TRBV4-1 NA CASSQDIRGFYEQYF TGCGCCAGCAGCCAAGATATTAGGGGGTTCTACGAGCAGTACTTC
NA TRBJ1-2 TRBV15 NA CATSRDSTANRYGYTF TGTGCCACCAGCAGAGATTCGACTGCCAACCGCTATGGCTACACCTTC
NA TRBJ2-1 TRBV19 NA CASIEYNEQFF TGTGCCAGTATAGAATACAATGAGCAGTTCTTC
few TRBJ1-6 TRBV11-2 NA CASSSDTYAPLHF TGTGCCAGCAGCTCGGACACGTACGCACCCCTCCACTTT
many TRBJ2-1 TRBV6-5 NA CATRKTGRDEQFF TGTGCCACCCGAAAGACAGGGAGGGACGAGCAGTTCTTC
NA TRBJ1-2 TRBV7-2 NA CASSLDDRNYGYTF TGTGCCAGCAGCTTAGATGACAGAAACTATGGCTACACCTTC
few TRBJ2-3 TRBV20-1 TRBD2 CSATSPAGGLSNTQYF TGCAGTGCTACCTCCCCAGCGGGAGGGCTCTCCAATACGCAGTATTTT
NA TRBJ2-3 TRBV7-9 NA CASSRAGADTQYF TGTGCCAGCAGCCGAGCCGGGGCAGATACGCAGTATTTT
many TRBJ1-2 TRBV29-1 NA CSVELGPPHYGYTF TGCAGCGTTGAATTGGGGCCCCCTCACTATGGCTACACCTTC
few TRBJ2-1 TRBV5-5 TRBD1 CASRSFGQGAYNEQFF TGTGCCAGCAGATCGTTCGGGCAGGGGGCCTACAATGAGCAGTTCTTC
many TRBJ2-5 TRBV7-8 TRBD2 CASQKASGAPVETQYF TGTGCCAGCCAAAAGGCTAGCGGGGCGCCGGTGGAGACCCAGTACTTC
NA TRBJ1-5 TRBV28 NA CAGQGTRNQPQHF TGTGCCGGGCAGGGGACGCGCAATCAGCCCCAGCATTTT
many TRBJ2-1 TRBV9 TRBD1 CASSVGGTGWNEQFF TGTGCCAGCAGCGTAGGGGGGACAGGGTGGAATGAGCAGTTCTTC
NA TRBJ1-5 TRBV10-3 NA CAIREGVGQPQHF TGTGCCATCAGGGAGGGAGTAGGACAGCCCCAGCATTTT
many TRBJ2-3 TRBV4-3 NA CASSQAPNTDTQYF TGCGCCAGCAGCCAAGCCCCCAACACAGATACGCAGTATTTT
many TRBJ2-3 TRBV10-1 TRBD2 CASSEASGMTDTQYF TGCGCCAGCAGTGAGGCCAGCGGGATGACAGATACGCAGTATTTT
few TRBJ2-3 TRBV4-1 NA CASSQDLRGSTDTQYF TGCGCCAGCAGCCAAGATCTAAGGGGAAGCACAGATACGCAGTATTTT
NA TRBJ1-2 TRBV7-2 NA CASQEGYGYTF TGTGCCAGCCAAGAAGGCTATGGCTACACCTTC
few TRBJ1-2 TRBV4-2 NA CASSQPADSIYGYTF TGTGCCAGCAGCCAACCTGCGGACAGCATCTATGGCTACACCTTC
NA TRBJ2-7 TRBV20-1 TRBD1 CSASLQGHPYEQYF TGCAGTGCTAGCCTACAGGGGCACCCCTACGAGCAGTACTTC
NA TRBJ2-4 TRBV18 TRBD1 CASSPSDRGENIQYF TGTGCCAGCTCACCATCGGACAGGGGGGAAAACATTCAGTACTTC
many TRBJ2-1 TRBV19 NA CASSSRGEQFF TGTGCCAGTAGTTCCAGAGGTGAGCAGTTCTTC
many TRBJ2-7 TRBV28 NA CASSLLGLPYEQYF TGTGCCAGCAGTTTATTAGGACTACCGTACGAGCAGTACTTC
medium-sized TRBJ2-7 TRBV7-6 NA CASSPRVGAYEQYF TGTGCCAGCAGCCCCCGAGTGGGGGCCTACGAGCAGTACTTC
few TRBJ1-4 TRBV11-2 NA CASSDNRITNEKLFF TGTGCCAGCAGCGACAACAGGATAACAAATGAAAAACTGTTTTTT
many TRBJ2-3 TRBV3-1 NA CASSRRLSDTQYF TGTGCCAGCAGCCGTCGGCTTAGCGATACGCAGTATTTT
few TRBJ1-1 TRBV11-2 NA CASSLGWMNTEAFF TGTGCCAGCAGCTTGGGGTGGATGAACACTGAAGCTTTCTTT
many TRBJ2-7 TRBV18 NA CASSPPGLGGAYEQYF TGTGCCAGCTCACCACCCGGGTTGGGTGGGGCCTACGAGCAGTACTTC
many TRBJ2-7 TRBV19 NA CASSILGGGHYEQYF TGTGCCAGTAGTATCCTCGGTGGCGGGCACTACGAGCAGTACTTC
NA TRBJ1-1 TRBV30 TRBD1 CAWRPNRGRYVEAFF TGTGCCTGGAGGCCCAACAGGGGACGGTACGTTGAAGCTTTCTTT